The 9 T cell receptor beta chains below come from one sample, sequenced in a study of a mutant IDH1 vaccine in newly diagnosed glioma. Antigens of these TCRs are unknown. The time point is: week 11, during vaccination. With topical imiquimod, each dose of the vaccine consisted of 300 ug of mutant IDH1 20-mer peptide. Method: immunoSEQ multiplex PCR; TCRdb's copy keeps in-frame clones and lacks some. This table has under 150,000 clones, roughly 90% appearing once. This specimen consisted of PBMCs, obtained from a glioma patient whose treatment included an IDH1 peptide vaccine. These receptors were taken from a woman between 50 and 59 years old with glioma.

The chain joins TRBV28 to TRBJ2-3; 8 bases map to TRBD2. Germline V lookup: CDR1 MDHEN, CDR2 SYDVKM. The CDR3 runs to 14 residues. V dropped 6 bases and J dropped 5; count of bases not matched to a gene: 7. The CDR3 nucleotides are TGTGCCAGCAGCCCCGGCGGGAGGATAGATACGCAGTATTTT. It specifies CASSPGGRIDTQYF.

V is TRBV29-1 and J is TRBJ2-2; 9 bases align to TRBD1. Germline V gene sequence: CDR1 SQVTM, CDR2 ANQGSEA. The CDR3 is 15 amino acids. Germline trimming cut 1 base from V and 5 bases from J; bases unmatched to any gene: 5. The CDR3 sequence is CSVEGTGEETGELFF. CDR3 sequence (DNA): TGCAGCGTTGAAGGGACAGGGGAGGAAACCGGGGAGCTGTTTTTT.

The chain employs TRBV7-9 and TRBJ2-3; 10 bases map to TRBD2. The CDR3 is made up of 15 amino acids. V was clipped by 4 bases and J by 2 bases; unmatched bases: 3. CDR1 and CDR2 (germline): SEHNR, FQNEAQ (reference sequence). The CDR3 DNA reads TGTGCCAGCAGCTCACTAGCGGGGAACACAGATACGCAGTATTTT. This codes for CASSSLAGNTDTQYF.

The CDR3 DNA sequence: TGTGCCAGCAGCACCAGACAGAGCTCCTACAATGAGCAGTTCTTC. This translates into CASSTRQSSYNEQFF. The chain is built from TRBV7-6 and TRBJ2-1, with D maybe TRBD1 (5 bases). The germline V gene encodes CDR1 SGHVS and CDR2 FNYEAQ. Trimming stripped 5 bases from V and 0 bases from J, with 11 bases between. This CDR3 is 15 amino acids long.

V gene TRBV13 combines with J gene TRBJ2-7; tentatively, D is TRBD2 (5 bases). Trimming took off 0 bases at V and 6 bases at J, with 12 bases between the two ends. Germline V lookup: CDR1 PRHDT, CDR2 FYEKMQ (reference sequence). This CDR3 region has 14 residues. In nucleotides, the CDR3 is TGTGCCAGCAGCTTAGGGGGTCTAGCCCGCGAGCAGTACTTC. This codes for CASSLGGLAREQYF.

The chain has TRBV11-2 and TRBJ1-4, with 8 bases identical to TRBD1. This CDR3 is 16 amino acids long. CDR1 is SGHAT, CDR2 FQNNGV, per germline. Trimming removed 5 bases from V and 7 bases from J; junction bases left unmatched: 12. This CDR3 is CASSLGTGGIGEKLFF. CDR3 in DNA: TGTGCCAGCAGCCTAGGGACAGGCGGGATCGGTGAAAAACTGTTTTTT.

Only one count was recorded for this clone. CDR3 loop: CASRGQGGETQYF. The CDR3 DNA reads TGTGCCAGCAGAGGACAGGGAGGGGAGACCCAGTACTTC. The rearrangement joins TRBV2 to TRBJ2-5; possible D gene TRBD1, 8 bases. Germline CDR1 is SNHLY and CDR2 is FYNNEI. The CDR3 extends over 13 amino acids. V was shortened by 6 bases and J by 5 bases, with 13 bases between the two germline ends.

CDR3: CASSLGDRGQETQYF. In DNA form, the CDR3 reads TGTGCCAGCAGCTTAGGCGACAGGGGCCAAGAGACCCAGTACTTC. The rearrangement joins TRBV11-2 to TRBJ2-5, with 8 bases matching TRBD1. Germline CDR1 is SGHAT and CDR2 is FQNNGV. V was pared by 1 base and J by 1 base, with 2 bases of the junction left unmatched. This CDR3 region has 15 residues.

The J gene is TRBJ2-7, the V gene TRBV2; D remains unclear. Germline CDR1 and CDR2: SNHLY and FYNNEI. The germline V and J ends were trimmed by 4 bases and 8 bases, with 6 bases remaining between them. CDR3 length: 10 residues. CDR3 sequence (DNA): TGTGCCAGCAGTGGGGCCAAGCAGTACTTC. Its translation: CASSGAKQYF.